The T cell receptor (beta chain) under discussion was sequenced for a study of CD8 T cells in Susac syndrome. This CDR3 region has 14 residues. V trimming: 6 bases; J trimming: 4 bases; junction bases outside the gene matches: 8. From germline, CDR1 is SGHRS and CDR2 YFSETQ. Random hexamers were used to reverse transcribe an amount of roughly 0.45 to 1 ug RNA. TCRdb processed the immunoSEQ multiplex PCR reads anew with MiXCR; each CDR3 protein has one entry. Among more than 200,000 distinct CDR3 sequences listed, around 95% were seen once. The chain links TRBV5-1 to TRBJ2-7; TRBD2 aligns across 9 bases. The clonotype comes from a human donor with multiple sclerosis. The material sequenced was CD4+ T cells from PBMCs. This CDR3 reads CASNRGGGGYEQYF. CDR3 in DNA: TGCGCCAGCAACCGCGGGGGGGGCGGGTACGAGCAGTACTTC.